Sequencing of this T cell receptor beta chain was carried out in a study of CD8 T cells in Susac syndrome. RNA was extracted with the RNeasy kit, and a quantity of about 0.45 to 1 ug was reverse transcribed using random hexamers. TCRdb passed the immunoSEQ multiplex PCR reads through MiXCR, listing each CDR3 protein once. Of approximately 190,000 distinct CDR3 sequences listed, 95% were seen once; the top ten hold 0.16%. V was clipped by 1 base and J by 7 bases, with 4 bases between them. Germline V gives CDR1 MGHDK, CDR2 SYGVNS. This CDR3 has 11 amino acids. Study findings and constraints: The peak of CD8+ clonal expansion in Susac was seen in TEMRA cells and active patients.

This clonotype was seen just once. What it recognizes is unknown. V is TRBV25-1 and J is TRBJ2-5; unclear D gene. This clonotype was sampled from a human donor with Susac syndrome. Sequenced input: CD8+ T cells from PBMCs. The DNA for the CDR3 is TGTGCCAGCAGTGAATCGGGGACCCAGTACTTC. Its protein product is CASSESGTQYF.